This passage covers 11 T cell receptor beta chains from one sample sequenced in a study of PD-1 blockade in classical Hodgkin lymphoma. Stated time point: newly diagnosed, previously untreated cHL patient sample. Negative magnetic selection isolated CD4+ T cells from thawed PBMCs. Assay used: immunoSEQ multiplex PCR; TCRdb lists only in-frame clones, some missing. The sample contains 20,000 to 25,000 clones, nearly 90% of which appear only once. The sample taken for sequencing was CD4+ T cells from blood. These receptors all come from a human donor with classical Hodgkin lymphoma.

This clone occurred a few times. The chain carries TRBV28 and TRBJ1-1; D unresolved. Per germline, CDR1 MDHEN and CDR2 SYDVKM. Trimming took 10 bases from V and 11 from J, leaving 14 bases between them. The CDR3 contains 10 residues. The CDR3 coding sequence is TGTGCCACCCGCGGGTTCTCGGCTTTCTTT. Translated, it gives CATRGFSAFF. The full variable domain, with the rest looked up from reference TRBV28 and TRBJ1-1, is DVKVTQSSRYLVKRTGEKVFLECVQDMDHENMFWYRQDPGLGLRLIYFSYDVKMKEKGDIPEGYSVSREKKERFSLILESASTNQTSMYLCATRGFSAFFGQGTRLTVV.

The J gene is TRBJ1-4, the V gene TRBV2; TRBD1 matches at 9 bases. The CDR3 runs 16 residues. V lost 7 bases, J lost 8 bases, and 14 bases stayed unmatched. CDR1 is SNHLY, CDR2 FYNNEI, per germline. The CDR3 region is CASTTPGQGDWEKLFF. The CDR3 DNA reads TGTGCCAGCACCACTCCGGGACAGGGCGATTGGGAAAAACTGTTTTTT.

The CDR3 spells CASSLGWVNSPLHF. The CDR3 DNA reads as TGTGCCAGCAGCTTAGGTTGGGTTAATTCACCCCTCCACTTT. The chain is built from TRBV7-6 and TRBJ1-6; no firm D call. This CDR3 contains 14 residues. V was clipped by 1 base and J by 6 bases, with 7 bases between them. The germline V gene has CDR1 SGHVS and CDR2 FNYEAQ.

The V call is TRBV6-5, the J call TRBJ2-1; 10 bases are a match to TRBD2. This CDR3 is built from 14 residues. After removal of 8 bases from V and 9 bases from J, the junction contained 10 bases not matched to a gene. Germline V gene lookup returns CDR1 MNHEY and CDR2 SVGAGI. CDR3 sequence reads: CASDASGGAFEQFF. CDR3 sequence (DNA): TGTGCCAGCGATGCCAGCGGGGGGGCCTTTGAGCAGTTCTTC.

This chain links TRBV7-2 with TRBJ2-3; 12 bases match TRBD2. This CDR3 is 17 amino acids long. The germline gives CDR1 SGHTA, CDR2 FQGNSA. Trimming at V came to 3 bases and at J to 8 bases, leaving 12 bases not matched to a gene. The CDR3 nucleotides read TGTGCCAGCAGCTTCCAAATTAGGACTAGCGGGGCGGGTACGCAGTATTTT. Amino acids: CASSFQIRTSGAGTQYF.

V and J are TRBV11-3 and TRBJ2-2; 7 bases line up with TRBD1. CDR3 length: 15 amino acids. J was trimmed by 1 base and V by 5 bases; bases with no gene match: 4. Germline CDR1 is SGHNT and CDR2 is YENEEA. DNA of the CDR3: TGTGCCAGCAGCGGTAGGACAGGGAACACCGGGGAGCTGTTTTTT. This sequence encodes CASSGRTGNTGELFF. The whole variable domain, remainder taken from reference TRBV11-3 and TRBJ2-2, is EAGVVQSPRYKIIEKKQPVAFWCNPISGHNTLYWYLQNLGQGPELLIRYENEEAVDDSQLPKDRFSAERLKGVDSTLKIQPAELGDSAVYLCASSGRTGNTGELFFGEGSRLTVL.

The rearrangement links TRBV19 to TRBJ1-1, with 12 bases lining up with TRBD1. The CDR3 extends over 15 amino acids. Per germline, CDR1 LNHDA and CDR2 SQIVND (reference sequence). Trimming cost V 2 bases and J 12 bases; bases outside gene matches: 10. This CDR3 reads CASSIQGDRGPGTFF. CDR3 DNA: TGTGCCAGTAGTATACAGGGGGACAGGGGGCCGGGGACTTTCTTT.

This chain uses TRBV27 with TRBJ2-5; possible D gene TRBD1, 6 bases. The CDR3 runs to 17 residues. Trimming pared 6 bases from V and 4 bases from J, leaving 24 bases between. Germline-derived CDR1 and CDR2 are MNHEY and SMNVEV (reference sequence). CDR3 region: CASSPHLQGALRETQYF. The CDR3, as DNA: TGTGCCAGCAGCCCTCACTTACAGGGAGCTCTCCGAGAGACCCAGTACTTC.

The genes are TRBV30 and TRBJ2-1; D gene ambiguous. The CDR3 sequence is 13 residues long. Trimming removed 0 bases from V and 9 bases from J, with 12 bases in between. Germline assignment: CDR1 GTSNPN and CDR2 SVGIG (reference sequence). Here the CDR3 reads CAWSVRLSIEQFF. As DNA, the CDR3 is TGTGCCTGGAGTGTACGTCTATCAATTGAGCAGTTCTTC.

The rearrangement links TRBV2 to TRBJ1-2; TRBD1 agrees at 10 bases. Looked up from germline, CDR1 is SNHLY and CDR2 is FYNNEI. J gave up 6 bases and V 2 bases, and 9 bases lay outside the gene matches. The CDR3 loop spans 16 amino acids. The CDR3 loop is CASSETGTGAQDGYTF. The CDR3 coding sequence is TGTGCCAGCAGTGAAACCGGGACAGGGGCGCAGGATGGCTACACCTTC.

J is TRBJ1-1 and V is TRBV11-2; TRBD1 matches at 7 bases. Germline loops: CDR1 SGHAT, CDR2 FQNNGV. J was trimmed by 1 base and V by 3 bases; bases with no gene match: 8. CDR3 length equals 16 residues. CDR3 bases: TGTGCCAGCAGCTTCGACAGGGTGACTGCGAACACTGAAGCTTTCTTT. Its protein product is CASSFDRVTANTEAFF.